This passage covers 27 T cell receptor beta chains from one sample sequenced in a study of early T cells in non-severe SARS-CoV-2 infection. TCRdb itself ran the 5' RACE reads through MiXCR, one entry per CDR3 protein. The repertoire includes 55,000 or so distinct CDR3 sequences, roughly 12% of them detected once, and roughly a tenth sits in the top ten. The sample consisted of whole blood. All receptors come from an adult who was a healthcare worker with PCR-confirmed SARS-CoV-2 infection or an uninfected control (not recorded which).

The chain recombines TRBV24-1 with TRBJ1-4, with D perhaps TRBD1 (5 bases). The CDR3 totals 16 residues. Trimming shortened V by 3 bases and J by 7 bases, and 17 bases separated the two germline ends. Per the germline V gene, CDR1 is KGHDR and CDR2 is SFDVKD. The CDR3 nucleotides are TGTGCCACCAGTGATGGAGGGGTCGGAAGGAGTGAAAAACTGTTTTTT. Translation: CATSDGGVGRSEKLFF.

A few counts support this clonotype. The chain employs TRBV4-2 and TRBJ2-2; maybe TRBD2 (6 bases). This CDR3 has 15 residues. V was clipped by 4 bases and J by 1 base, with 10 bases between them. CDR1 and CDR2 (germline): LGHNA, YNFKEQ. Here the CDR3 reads CASSRSGVNTGELFF. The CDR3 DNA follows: TGTGCCAGCAGCCGTAGCGGAGTGAACACCGGGGAGCTGTTTTTT.

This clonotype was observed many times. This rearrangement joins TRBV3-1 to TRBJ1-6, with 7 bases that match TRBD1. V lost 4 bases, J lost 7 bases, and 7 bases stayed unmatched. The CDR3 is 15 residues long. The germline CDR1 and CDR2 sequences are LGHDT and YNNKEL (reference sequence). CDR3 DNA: TGTGCCAGCAGCCCCATGGGACAGACAAATTCACCCCTCCACTTT. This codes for CASSPMGQTNSPLHF.

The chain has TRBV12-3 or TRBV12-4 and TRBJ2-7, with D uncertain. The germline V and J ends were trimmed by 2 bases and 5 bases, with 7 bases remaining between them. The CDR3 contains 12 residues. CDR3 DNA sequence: TGTGCCAGCAGTTTATTCTTGGACGAGCAGTACTTC. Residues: CASSLFLDEQYF.

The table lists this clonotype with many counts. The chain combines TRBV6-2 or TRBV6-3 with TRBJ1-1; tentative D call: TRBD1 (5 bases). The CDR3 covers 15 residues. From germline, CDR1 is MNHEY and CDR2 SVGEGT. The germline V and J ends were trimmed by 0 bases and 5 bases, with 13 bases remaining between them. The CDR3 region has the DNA TGTGCCAGCAGTTACTCTTTGGGACGGTTTACTGAAGCTTTCTTT. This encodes CASSYSLGRFTEAFF.

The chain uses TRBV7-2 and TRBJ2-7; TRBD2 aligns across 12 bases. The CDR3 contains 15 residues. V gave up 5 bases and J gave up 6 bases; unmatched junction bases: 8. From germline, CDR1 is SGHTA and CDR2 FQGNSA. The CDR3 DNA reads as TGTGCCAGCAGCCCCATGACTAGCGGGAGTGTCGAGCAGTACTTC. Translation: CASSPMTSGSVEQYF.

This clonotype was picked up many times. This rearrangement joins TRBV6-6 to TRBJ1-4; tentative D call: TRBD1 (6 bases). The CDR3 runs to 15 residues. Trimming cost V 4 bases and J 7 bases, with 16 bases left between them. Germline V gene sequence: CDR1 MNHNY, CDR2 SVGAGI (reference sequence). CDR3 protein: CASSSPRGGSEKLFF. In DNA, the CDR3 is TGTGCCAGCAGTTCCCCGCGAGGGGGTAGTGAAAAACTGTTTTTT.

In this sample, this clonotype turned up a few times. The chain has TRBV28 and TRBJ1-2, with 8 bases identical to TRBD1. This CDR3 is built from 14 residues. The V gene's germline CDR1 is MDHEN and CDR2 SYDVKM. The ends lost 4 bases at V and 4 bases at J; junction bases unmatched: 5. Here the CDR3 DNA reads TGTGCCAGCAGTTCAGGGGACAGGTCCTATGGCTACACCTTC. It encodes CASSSGDRSYGYTF.

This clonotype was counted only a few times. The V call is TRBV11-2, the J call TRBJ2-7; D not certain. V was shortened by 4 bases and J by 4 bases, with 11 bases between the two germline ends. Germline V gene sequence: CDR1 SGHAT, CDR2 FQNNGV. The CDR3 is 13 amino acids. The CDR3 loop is CASSSSTDYEQYF. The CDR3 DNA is TGTGCCAGCAGCTCCTCGACTGATTACGAGCAGTACTTC.

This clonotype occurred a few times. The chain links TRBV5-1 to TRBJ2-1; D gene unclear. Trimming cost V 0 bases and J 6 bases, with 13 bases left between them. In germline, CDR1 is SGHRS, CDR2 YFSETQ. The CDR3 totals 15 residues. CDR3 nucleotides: TGCGCCAGCAGCTTGGAGGACCCATCCATCAATGAGCAGTTCTTC. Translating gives CASSLEDPSINEQFF. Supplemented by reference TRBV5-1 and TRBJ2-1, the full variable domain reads KAGVTQTPRYLIKTRGQQVTLSCSPISGHRSVSWYQQTPGQGLQFLFEYFSETQRNKGNFPGRFSGRQFSNSRSEMNVSTLELGDSALYLCASSLEDPSINEQFFGPGTRLTVL.

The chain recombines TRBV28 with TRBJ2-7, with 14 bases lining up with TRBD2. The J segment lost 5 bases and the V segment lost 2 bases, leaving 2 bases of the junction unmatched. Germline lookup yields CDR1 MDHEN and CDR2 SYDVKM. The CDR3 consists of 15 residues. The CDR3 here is CASSLRLAGGDEQYF. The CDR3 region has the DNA TGTGCCAGCAGTTTAAGACTAGCGGGAGGGGACGAGCAGTACTTC.

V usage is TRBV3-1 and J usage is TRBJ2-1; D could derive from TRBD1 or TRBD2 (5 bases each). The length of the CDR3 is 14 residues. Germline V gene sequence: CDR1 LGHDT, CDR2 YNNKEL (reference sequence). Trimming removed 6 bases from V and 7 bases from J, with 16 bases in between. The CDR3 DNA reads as TGTGCCAGCAGGGACACCGGGGCCAAGAATGAGCAGTTCTTC. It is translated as CASRDTGAKNEQFF.

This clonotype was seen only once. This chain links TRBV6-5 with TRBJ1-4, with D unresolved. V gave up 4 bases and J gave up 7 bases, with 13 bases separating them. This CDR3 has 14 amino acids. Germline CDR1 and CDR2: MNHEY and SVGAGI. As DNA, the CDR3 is TGTGCCAGCAGTTCCACAGCGGCAGGTGAAAAACTGTTTTTT. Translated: CASSSTAAGEKLFF.

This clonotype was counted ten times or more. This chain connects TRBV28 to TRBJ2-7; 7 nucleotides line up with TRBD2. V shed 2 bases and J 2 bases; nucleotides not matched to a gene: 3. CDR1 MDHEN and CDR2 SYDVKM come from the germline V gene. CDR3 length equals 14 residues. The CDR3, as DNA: TGTGCCAGCAGTTTAGGGGGGGATACCTACGAGCAGTACTTC. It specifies CASSLGGDTYEQYF.

In nucleotides, the CDR3 is TGTGCCACTAAACAGGGGGCGTCCTACGAGCAGTACTTC. This translates into CATKQGASYEQYF. This chain connects TRBV19 to TRBJ2-7, with 9 bases that match TRBD1. The CDR3 is 13 amino acids. Germline V lookup: CDR1 LNHDA, CDR2 SQIVND (reference sequence). V shed 10 bases and J 1 base; nucleotides not matched to a gene: 5.

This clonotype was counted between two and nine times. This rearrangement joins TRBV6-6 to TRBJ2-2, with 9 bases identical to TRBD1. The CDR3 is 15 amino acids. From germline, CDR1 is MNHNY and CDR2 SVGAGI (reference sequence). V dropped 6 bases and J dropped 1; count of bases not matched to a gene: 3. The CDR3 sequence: CASSTGQGNTGELFF. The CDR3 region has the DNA TGTGCCAGCAGCACGGGACAGGGGAACACCGGGGAGCTGTTTTTT.

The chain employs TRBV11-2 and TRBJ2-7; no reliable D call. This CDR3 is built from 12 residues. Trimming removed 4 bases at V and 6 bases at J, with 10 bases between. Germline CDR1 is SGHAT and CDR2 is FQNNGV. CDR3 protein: CASSSRLGEQYF. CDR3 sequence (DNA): TGTGCCAGCAGCTCCAGACTGGGCGAGCAGTACTTC.

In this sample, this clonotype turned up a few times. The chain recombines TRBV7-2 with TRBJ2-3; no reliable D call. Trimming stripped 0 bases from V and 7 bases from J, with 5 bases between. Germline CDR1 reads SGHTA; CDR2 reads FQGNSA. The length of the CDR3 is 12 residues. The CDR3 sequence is CASSLAGNTQYF. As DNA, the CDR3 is TGTGCCAGCAGCTTAGCGGGGAATACGCAGTATTTT.

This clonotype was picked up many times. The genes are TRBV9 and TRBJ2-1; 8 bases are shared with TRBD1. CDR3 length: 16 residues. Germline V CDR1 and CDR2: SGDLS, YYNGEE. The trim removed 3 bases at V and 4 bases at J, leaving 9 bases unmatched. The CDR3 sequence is CASSALRGQAYNEQFF. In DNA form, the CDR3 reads TGTGCCAGCAGCGCATTAAGGGGACAGGCGTACAATGAGCAGTTCTTC.

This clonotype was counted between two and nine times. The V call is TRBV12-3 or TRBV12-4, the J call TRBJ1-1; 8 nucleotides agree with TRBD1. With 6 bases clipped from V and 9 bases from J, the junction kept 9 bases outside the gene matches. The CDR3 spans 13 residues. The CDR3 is CASRIKGQAKAFF. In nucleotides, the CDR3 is TGTGCCAGCAGGATTAAGGGACAGGCAAAAGCTTTCTTT.

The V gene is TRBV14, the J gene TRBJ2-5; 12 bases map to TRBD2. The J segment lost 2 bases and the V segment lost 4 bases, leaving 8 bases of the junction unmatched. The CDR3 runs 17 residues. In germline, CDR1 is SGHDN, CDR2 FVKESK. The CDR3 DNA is TGTGCCAGCAGCCCCCCTAGCGGGAGGGCCGGACAAGAGACCCAGTACTTC. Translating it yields CASSPPSGRAGQETQYF. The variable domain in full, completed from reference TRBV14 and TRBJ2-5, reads EAGVTQFPSHSVIEKGQTVTLRCDPISGHDNLYWYRRVMGKEIKFLLHFVKESKQDESGMPNNRFLAERTGGTYSTLKVQPAELEDSGVYFCASSPPSGRAGQETQYFGPGTRLLVL.

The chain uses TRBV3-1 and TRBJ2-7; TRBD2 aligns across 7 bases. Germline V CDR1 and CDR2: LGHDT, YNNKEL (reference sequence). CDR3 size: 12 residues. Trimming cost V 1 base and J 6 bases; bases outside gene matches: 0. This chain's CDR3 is CASSQGGGEQYF. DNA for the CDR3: TGTGCCAGCAGCCAAGGGGGGGGCGAGCAGTACTTC.

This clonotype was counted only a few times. The CDR3: CASSATPGFVDTQYF. CDR3 nucleotides: TGCGCCAGCAGCGCGACTCCAGGGTTCGTAGATACGCAGTATTTT. This chain links TRBV5-1 with TRBJ2-3; D is possibly TRBD1 (5 bases). The V gene's germline CDR1 is SGHRS and CDR2 YFSETQ. The CDR3 sequence is 15 residues long. Trimming stripped 4 bases from V and 5 bases from J, with 17 bases between.

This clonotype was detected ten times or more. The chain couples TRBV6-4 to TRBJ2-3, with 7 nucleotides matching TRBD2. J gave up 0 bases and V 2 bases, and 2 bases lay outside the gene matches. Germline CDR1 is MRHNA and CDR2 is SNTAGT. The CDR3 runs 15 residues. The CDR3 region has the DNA TGTGCCAGCAGTGACGGTAGCGGGAGCACAGATACGCAGTATTTT. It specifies CASSDGSGSTDTQYF.

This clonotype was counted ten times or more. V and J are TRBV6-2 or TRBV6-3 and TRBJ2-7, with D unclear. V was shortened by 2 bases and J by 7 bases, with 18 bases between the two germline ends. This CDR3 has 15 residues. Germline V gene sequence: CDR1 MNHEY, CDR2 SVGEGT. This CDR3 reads CASSYRPVQLREQYF. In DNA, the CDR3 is TGTGCCAGCAGTTACCGGCCGGTTCAACTTCGGGAGCAGTACTTC.

The CDR3 here is CSANSPSGDYEQYF. CDR3 coding DNA: TGCAGTGCCAATTCTCCCAGTGGGGACTACGAGCAGTACTTC. This chain links TRBV20-1 with TRBJ2-7; no clear D gene. The CDR3 extends over 14 amino acids. V shed 6 bases and J shed 3 bases, with 18 bases lying between them. Looked up from germline, CDR1 is DFQATT and CDR2 is SNEGSKA (reference sequence).

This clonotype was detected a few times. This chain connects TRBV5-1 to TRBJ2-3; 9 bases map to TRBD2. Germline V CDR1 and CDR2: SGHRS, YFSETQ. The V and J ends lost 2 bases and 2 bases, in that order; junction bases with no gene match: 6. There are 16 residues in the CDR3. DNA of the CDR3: TGCGCCAGCAGCTTATTTAGCGGGAGACACACAGATACGCAGTATTTT. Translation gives CASSLFSGRHTDTQYF. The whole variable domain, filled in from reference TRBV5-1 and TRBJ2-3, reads KAGVTQTPRYLIKTRGQQVTLSCSPISGHRSVSWYQQTPGQGLQFLFEYFSETQRNKGNFPGRFSGRQFSNSRSEMNVSTLELGDSALYLCASSLFSGRHTDTQYFGPGTRLTVL.